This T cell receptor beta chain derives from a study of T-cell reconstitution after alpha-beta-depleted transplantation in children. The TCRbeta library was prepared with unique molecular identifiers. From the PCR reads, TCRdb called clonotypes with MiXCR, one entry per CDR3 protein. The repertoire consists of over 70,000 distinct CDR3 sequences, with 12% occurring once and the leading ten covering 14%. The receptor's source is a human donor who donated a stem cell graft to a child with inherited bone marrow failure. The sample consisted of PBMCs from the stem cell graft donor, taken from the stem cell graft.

DNA of the CDR3: TGCGCCAGCAGCAGTACCCGACGTGAGCAGTACTTC. It yields the protein CASSSTRREQYF. The chain couples TRBV5-1 to TRBJ2-7; no clear D. The V end lost 4 bases, the J end lost 7 bases, and 12 bases lay between the germline ends. CDR3 length: 12 amino acids. From germline, CDR1 is SGHRS and CDR2 YFSETQ.